This T cell receptor (beta chain) was observed in a study of radiation and T cells in renal cell carcinoma. This clone has a handful of counts. Looked up from germline, CDR1 is KGHSH and CDR2 is LQKENI. This CDR3 comprises 15 residues. V lost 2 bases, J lost 5 bases, and 16 bases lay in between. Time point reported: blood 2 weeks post-SBRT. Treatment indicated: 15 Gy SBRT to primary tumor, nephrectomy 4 weeks later. The patient's renal cell carcinoma had clear cell pathology. Method: immunoSEQ multiplex PCR; TCRdb's copy keeps in-frame clones and lacks some. The sample lists tens of thousands of clones; roughly four fifths were seen once.

V and J are TRBV18 and TRBJ2-7; no firm D call. This specimen was blood, taken from a patient whose treatment included radiotherapy and nephrectomy. The clonotype was recovered from a man aged 55 to 70 with renal cell carcinoma. This CDR3 reads CASSPSRLQVHEQYF. The CDR3 DNA sequence: TGTGCCAGCTCACCATCTCGGCTGCAGGTGCACGAGCAGTACTTC. Full variable domain (outside the CDR3, taken from reference TRBV18 and TRBJ2-7): NAGVMQNPRHLVRRRGQEARLRCSPMKGHSHVYWYRQLPEEGLKFMVYLQKENIIDESGMPKERFSAEFPKEGPSILRIQQVVRGDSAAYFCASSPSRLQVHEQYFGPGTRLTVT.